Each of the 10 T cell receptor beta chains below was sequenced from the same sample in a study of blood T cell repertoires in COVID-19. Data came from immunoSEQ multiplex PCR; TCRdb stores just in-frame clones and leaves some out. This table holds some 100,000 clones, about four fifths found once. The specimen was peripheral blood. The receptors stem from a human donor in a cohort sampled during active COVID-19.

The CDR3 DNA is TGTGCCAGTAGTATGCGGTTAGGCTACGAGCAGTACTTC. It yields the protein CASSMRLGYEQYF. V usage is TRBV19 and J usage is TRBJ2-7; D gene uncertain. The CDR3 runs to 13 residues. V was shortened by 3 bases and J by 3 bases, with 9 bases between the two germline ends. The germline V gene encodes CDR1 LNHDA and CDR2 SQIVND (reference sequence).

The chain combines TRBV30 with TRBJ1-6; possible D gene TRBD1, 5 bases. The germline V gene encodes CDR1 GTSNPN and CDR2 SVGIG (reference sequence). CDR3 length: 14 residues. V lost 2 bases and J 6 bases, leaving 11 bases between the germline ends. The CDR3 sequence is CAWSKGQGNSPLHF. CDR3 nucleotide sequence: TGTGCCTGGAGTAAGGGTCAGGGTAATTCACCCCTCCACTTT.

The V gene is TRBV7-6, the J gene TRBJ2-3, with TRBD1 matching 10 bases. CDR3 length: 14 amino acids. With V trimmed by 5 bases and J by 4 bases, 3 bases remained unmatched. Germline-derived CDR1 and CDR2 are SGHVS and FNYEAQ. CDR3 region: CASSTGQGADTQYF. CDR3 DNA sequence: TGTGCCAGCAGCACCGGACAGGGGGCAGATACGCAGTATTTT.

The CDR3 DNA sequence: TGTGCCAGCAGCCAATATCTCATGGACAGCTCTGGAAACACCATATATTTT. Protein product: CASSQYLMDSSGNTIYF. The chain employs TRBV3-1 (or the pseudogene TRBV3-2) and TRBJ1-3, with D perhaps matching TRBD1 (6 bases). CDR3 length: 17 residues. V was shortened by 2 bases and J by 0 bases, with 14 bases between the two germline ends. Germline V gives CDR1 LGHDT, CDR2 YNNKEL (reference sequence).

The chain employs TRBV30 and TRBJ1-1; the match to TRBD1 covers 8 bases. Looked up from germline, CDR1 is GTSNPN and CDR2 is SVGIG (reference sequence). The CDR3 totals 22 residues. V lost 4 bases, J lost 1 base, and 29 bases stayed unmatched. The DNA for the CDR3 is TGTGCCTGGAAGGGGGCCGTTATGCATCGAGACAGGGGCCCTAACCCGAACACTGAAGCTTTCTTT. Its protein product is CAWKGAVMHRDRGPNPNTEAFF.

This rearrangement joins TRBV11-3 to TRBJ2-7; maybe TRBD1 (7 bases). V was trimmed by 5 bases and J by 0 bases, leaving 17 bases between them. This CDR3 has 16 residues. The germline CDR1 and CDR2 sequences are SGHNT and YENEEA. The CDR3 is CASSHVADRSSYEQYF. The DNA for the CDR3 is TGTGCCAGCAGCCACGTAGCGGACAGGAGCTCCTACGAGCAGTACTTC.

The chain links TRBV28 to TRBJ1-3; no clear D gene. V was clipped by 6 bases and J by 0 bases, with 9 bases between them. Germline V gives CDR1 MDHEN, CDR2 SYDVKM. This CDR3 has 14 residues. The CDR3 here is CASRAGNSGNTIYF. In DNA form, the CDR3 reads TGTGCCAGCAGGGCGGGAAACTCTGGAAACACCATATATTTT.

The V gene is TRBV6-1, the J gene TRBJ1-2; no definite D call. CDR1 is MNHNS, CDR2 SASEGT, per germline. Trimming cost V 2 bases and J 7 bases, with 11 bases left between them. The CDR3 has 13 residues. CDR3 nucleotide sequence: TGTGCCAGCAGTGAAACAACTAGGCGTGGCTACACCTTC. Its protein is CASSETTRRGYTF.

This chain uses TRBV5-1 with TRBJ1-4; D gene uncertain. V lost 4 bases and J lost 4, with 8 bases in between. Per germline, CDR1 SGHRS and CDR2 YFSETQ. The CDR3 totals 13 residues. CDR3 bases: TGCGCCAGCAGCACGGGTGGTAATGAAAAACTGTTTTTT. Translation gives CASSTGGNEKLFF.

J is TRBJ2-7 and V is TRBV19; 9 nucleotides line up with TRBD2. Per germline, CDR1 LNHDA and CDR2 SQIVND (reference sequence). There are 15 residues in the CDR3. V lost 6 bases and J lost 2; bases outside the gene matches: 8. The CDR3 protein is CASSPRREGTYEQYF. The DNA for the CDR3 is TGTGCCAGTAGCCCAAGGCGGGAGGGAACCTACGAGCAGTACTTC.